This TCR beta chain stems from a study of blood T cell repertoires in COVID-19. Participant ages covered 18 to 89 years across 24 US areas. The CDR3 contains 14 residues. The ends were cut back, 4 bases at V and 8 bases at J, with 17 bases in the middle. Germline assignment: CDR1 MDHEN and CDR2 SYDVKM. In the original processing: Amplification of reference gene primers provided the estimated nucleated cell counts. Data came from immunoSEQ multiplex PCR; TCRdb stores just in-frame clones and leaves some out. D and trimming come from the DNA, and the V and J calls and clone size come from that table. The sample records approximately 450,000 clones, 75% to 90% being singletons.

The source of this sequence is a young man who had recovered from COVID-19. V usage is TRBV28 and J usage is TRBJ1-2; tentative D call: TRBD1 (6 bases). The specimen sequenced was PBMCs or T cells enriched from blood (not recorded which). The CDR3 spells CASSSGQGDRGYTF. The CDR3 DNA reads as TGTGCCAGCAGTTCGGGACAAGGTGATCGAGGCTACACCTTC.